This TCR beta chain came from a study of T-cell memory formation after mild COVID-19. Overall study context: Largely, TCR clusters stayed within a single donor.

This clonotype has more than one count but fewer than ten. Its antigen is unknown. Findings and caveats of the study: Chiefly within CM and EM were the contracting CD4+ clones; CD8+ ones were within EMRA. Clones that contracted from day 15 to 85 had balanced CD4/CD8; later expanders were CD4+ biased.

Constant-segment primers were used for 5'RACE, and the resulting TCR alpha and TCR beta cDNA libraries carried sample barcodes and UMIs. TCRdb re-analysed the 5' RACE reads in MiXCR, keeping a single row per CDR3 protein. In the table there are hundreds of thousands of distinct CDR3 sequences, roughly 15% of which are singletons. The sequence came from a man aged 18 to 29 who had mild COVID-19 (a few samples of this study predate the infection). Cell type and time point are not known. The sequenced sample consisted of PBMCs or a T cell subset sorted from them (not recorded which).

The CDR3, as DNA: TGTGCCAGCAGTTACGAGAGTTTAGAGACCCAGTACTTC. As protein: CASSYESLETQYF. V is TRBV6-2 or TRBV6-3 and J is TRBJ2-5; unclear D gene. Deletions cut 2 bases from V and 4 bases from J, with 8 bases between. Germline CDR1 is MNHEY and CDR2 is SVGEGT. This CDR3 is 13 amino acids long.